The rows below give T cell receptor beta chains drawn from one sample of a study of cytomegalovirus exposure and HLA in healthy donors. Libraries were prepared by immunoSEQ multiplex PCR; TCRdb keeps only in-frame clonotypes and omits some of them. The profile shows tens of thousands of clones, roughly two thirds of them singletons. Sequencing input: PBMCs. These TCRs come from a man in his 60s in good health and CMV-seropositive. Both conserved end residues are part of each CDR3. D genes are given only for firm matches. Some rows have no size entry. The others give once, few or many, or a class for an expanded clone.

clone_size: -; d_call: TRBD2; v_call: TRBV6-6; j_call: TRBJ2-3; cdr3_aa: CASSLGAGGPRDTQYF; cdr3_nt: TGTGCCAGCAGTCTTGGAGCGGGAGGGCCAAGAGATACGCAGTATTTT
clone_size: few; d_call: -; v_call: TRBV6-5; j_call: TRBJ1-1; cdr3_aa: CASSSGGTANTEAFF; cdr3_nt: TGTGCCAGCAGTTCGGGCGGGACGGCGAACACTGAAGCTTTCTTT
clone_size: few; d_call: -; v_call: TRBV2; j_call: TRBJ1-6; cdr3_aa: CASTEVNSPLHF; cdr3_nt: TGTGCCAGCACCGAGGTTAATTCACCCCTCCACTTT
clone_size: -; d_call: -; v_call: TRBV11-3; j_call: TRBJ2-7; cdr3_aa: CASSLGRYHEQYF; cdr3_nt: TGTGCCAGCAGCTTAGGGCGGTACCACGAGCAGTACTTC
clone_size: -; d_call: TRBD1; v_call: TRBV5-5; j_call: TRBJ1-5; cdr3_aa: CASSPGTGYQPQHF; cdr3_nt: TGTGCCAGCAGCCCCGGGACAGGTTATCAGCCCCAGCATTTT
clone_size: -; d_call: TRBD1; v_call: TRBV4-1; j_call: TRBJ1-1; cdr3_aa: CASSQVRDRGMNTEAFF; cdr3_nt: TGCGCCAGCAGCCAAGTCCGGGACAGGGGTATGAACACTGAAGCTTTCTTT
clone_size: -; d_call: TRBD1; v_call: TRBV9; j_call: TRBJ2-7; cdr3_aa: CASSVAQGKSYEQYF; cdr3_nt: TGTGCCAGCAGCGTAGCACAGGGGAAGAGTTACGAGCAGTACTTC
clone_size: few; d_call: -; v_call: TRBV5-4; j_call: TRBJ2-5; cdr3_aa: CASSLAPGVGETQYF; cdr3_nt: TGTGCCAGCAGCTTGGCCCCGGGAGTCGGAGAGACCCAGTACTTC
clone_size: -; d_call: -; v_call: TRBV6-1; j_call: TRBJ1-1; cdr3_aa: CASSEGSTEAFF; cdr3_nt: TGTGCCAGCAGTGAGGGCAGCACTGAAGCTTTCTTT
clone_size: -; d_call: TRBD2; v_call: TRBV7-6; j_call: TRBJ2-3; cdr3_aa: CASSFGGVDTQYF; cdr3_nt: TGTGCCAGCAGCTTTGGGGGGGTCGATACGCAGTATTTT
clone_size: -; d_call: -; v_call: TRBV5-6; j_call: TRBJ2-7; cdr3_aa: CASRFRGNSYEQYF; cdr3_nt: TGTGCCAGTCGTTTTCGGGGGAACTCCTACGAGCAGTACTTC
clone_size: few; d_call: -; v_call: TRBV19; j_call: TRBJ1-2; cdr3_aa: CASKGRGYGYTF; cdr3_nt: TGTGCAAGTAAGGGCAGGGGCTATGGCTACACCTTC
clone_size: few; d_call: -; v_call: TRBV29-1; j_call: TRBJ1-2; cdr3_aa: CSVDPKDSNYGYTF; cdr3_nt: TGCAGCGTTGATCCCAAGGACAGTAACTATGGCTACACCTTC
clone_size: -; d_call: -; v_call: TRBV6-1; j_call: TRBJ2-3; cdr3_aa: CASSERVDTQYF; cdr3_nt: TGTGCCAGCAGTGAGAGGGTCGATACGCAGTATTTT
clone_size: -; d_call: -; v_call: TRBV2; j_call: TRBJ1-1; cdr3_aa: CASMNTEAFF; cdr3_nt: TGTGCCAGTATGAACACTGAAGCTTTCTTT
clone_size: -; d_call: TRBD1; v_call: TRBV11-2; j_call: TRBJ2-3; cdr3_aa: CASSLGGQGTDTQYF; cdr3_nt: TGTGCCAGCAGCTTAGGGGGACAGGGTACAGATACGCAGTATTTT
clone_size: few; d_call: -; v_call: TRBV7-9; j_call: TRBJ1-1; cdr3_aa: CASSTTRAVTGAFF; cdr3_nt: TGTGCCAGCAGCACTACCCGGGCGGTTACAGGAGCTTTCTTT
clone_size: -; d_call: -; v_call: TRBV30; j_call: TRBJ2-6; cdr3_aa: CAWSPLYSGANVLTF; cdr3_nt: TGTGCCTGGAGTCCTTTGTACTCTGGGGCCAACGTCCTGACTTTC
clone_size: -; d_call: -; v_call: TRBV7-2; j_call: TRBJ2-5; cdr3_aa: CASSLNRGHETQYF; cdr3_nt: TGTGCCAGCAGCTTAAACCGGGGTCACGAGACCCAGTACTTC
clone_size: -; d_call: -; v_call: TRBV28; j_call: TRBJ2-7; cdr3_aa: CASSLFQVSYEQYF; cdr3_nt: TGTGCCAGCAGTTTATTTCAGGTTTCCTACGAGCAGTACTTC
clone_size: once; d_call: -; v_call: TRBV7-2; j_call: TRBJ2-2; cdr3_aa: CASSVGQVTGELFF; cdr3_nt: TGTGCCAGCAGCGTGGGACAAGTCACCGGGGAGCTGTTTTTT
clone_size: once; d_call: TRBD2; v_call: TRBV7-6; j_call: TRBJ2-5; cdr3_aa: CASSFPVAGTSGRAGETQYF; cdr3_nt: TGTGCCAGCAGCTTTCCGGTTGCCGGGACTAGCGGGAGGGCCGGGGAGACCCAGTACTTC
clone_size: -; d_call: -; v_call: TRBV5-6; j_call: TRBJ2-1; cdr3_aa: CASSLSRGTVYNEQFF; cdr3_nt: TGTGCCAGCAGCCTAAGCCGGGGGACTGTGTACAATGAGCAGTTCTTC
clone_size: -; d_call: -; v_call: TRBV18; j_call: TRBJ2-2; cdr3_aa: CASSPSTSGLTGELFF; cdr3_nt: TGTGCCAGCTCACCGTCAACGTCAGGGCTCACCGGGGAGCTGTTTTTT
clone_size: once; d_call: TRBD2; v_call: TRBV9; j_call: TRBJ2-1; cdr3_aa: CASSVEWTSGIVEQFF; cdr3_nt: TGTGCCAGCAGCGTAGAGTGGACTAGCGGGATTGTTGAGCAGTTCTTC
clone_size: -; d_call: TRBD1; v_call: TRBV4-2; j_call: TRBJ1-2; cdr3_aa: CASSQELDRFTSF; cdr3_nt: TGTGCCAGCAGCCAAGAGTTGGACAGGTTCACCTCCTTC
clone_size: few; d_call: -; v_call: TRBV5-8; j_call: TRBJ1-2; cdr3_aa: CASSQATGMQDGYTF; cdr3_nt: TGTGCCAGCAGCCAAGCCACAGGAATGCAAGATGGCTACACCTTC
clone_size: -; d_call: TRBD2; v_call: TRBV7-6; j_call: TRBJ2-5; cdr3_aa: CASSAQRGGETQYF; cdr3_nt: TGTGCCAGCAGCGCACAGCGGGGTGGGGAGACCCAGTACTTC
clone_size: -; d_call: TRBD1; v_call: TRBV7-2; j_call: TRBJ2-2; cdr3_aa: CASSLGTGTGELFF; cdr3_nt: TGTGCCAGCAGCTTAGGGACAGGCACCGGGGAGCTGTTTTTT
clone_size: -; d_call: TRBD1; v_call: TRBV7-3; j_call: TRBJ2-1; cdr3_aa: CASSSTGGEKFF; cdr3_nt: TGTGCCAGCAGCTCTACAGGGGGCGAAAAGTTCTTC
clone_size: -; d_call: TRBD2; v_call: TRBV27; j_call: TRBJ2-7; cdr3_aa: CASSETGLAGFYEQYF; cdr3_nt: TGTGCCAGCAGTGAAACGGGACTAGCGGGGTTCTACGAGCAGTACTTC
clone_size: -; d_call: -; v_call: TRBV7-8; j_call: TRBJ2-7; cdr3_aa: CASSSPGNPYEQYF; cdr3_nt: TGTGCCAGCAGCTCCCCCGGGAACCCCTACGAGCAGTACTTC
clone_size: once; d_call: TRBD2; v_call: TRBV2; j_call: TRBJ2-3; cdr3_aa: CASRKFTSGRVGTDTQYF; cdr3_nt: TGTGCCAGCAGAAAGTTCACTAGCGGGAGGGTAGGCACAGATACGCAGTATTTT
clone_size: -; d_call: TRBD2; v_call: TRBV6-6; j_call: TRBJ2-7; cdr3_aa: CASSHSGTSGRLEQYF; cdr3_nt: TGTGCCAGCAGTCATTCCGGGACTAGCGGGAGACTCGAGCAGTACTTC
clone_size: few; d_call: TRBD2; v_call: TRBV4-1; j_call: TRBJ2-7; cdr3_aa: CASSLPGGTYEQYF; cdr3_nt: TGCGCCAGCAGCCTCCCGGGGGGGACCTACGAGCAGTACTTC
clone_size: -; d_call: -; v_call: TRBV19; j_call: TRBJ2-1; cdr3_aa: CARLRFSTYNEQFF; cdr3_nt: TGTGCCAGACTCAGGTTCTCTACCTACAATGAGCAGTTCTTC
clone_size: -; d_call: -; v_call: TRBV7-9; j_call: TRBJ2-1; cdr3_aa: CASSFNRANEQFF; cdr3_nt: TGTGCCAGCAGCTTTAACAGAGCCAATGAGCAGTTCTTC
clone_size: -; d_call: TRBD1; v_call: TRBV12-5; j_call: TRBJ2-1; cdr3_aa: CASGFGQGDREQFF; cdr3_nt: TGTGCTAGTGGTTTCGGGCAGGGGGATCGTGAGCAGTTCTTC
clone_size: -; d_call: TRBD1; v_call: TRBV6-6; j_call: TRBJ1-2; cdr3_aa: CASSTGATSPGYTF; cdr3_nt: TGTGCCAGCAGTACAGGGGCTACCTCCCCTGGCTACACCTTC
clone_size: few; d_call: -; v_call: TRBV2; j_call: TRBJ2-7; cdr3_aa: CASSEYGGGPYEQYF; cdr3_nt: TGTGCCAGCAGTGAATACGGGGGAGGTCCCTACGAGCAGTACTTC
clone_size: -; d_call: -; v_call: TRBV11-2; j_call: TRBJ2-5; cdr3_aa: CASSFESETQYF; cdr3_nt: TGTGCCAGCAGCTTTGAAAGCGAGACCCAGTACTTC
clone_size: -; d_call: TRBD2; v_call: TRBV7-9; j_call: TRBJ2-3; cdr3_aa: CSSSSGTSGSHDTQYF; cdr3_nt: TGTTCCAGCAGCTCGGGGACTAGCGGGAGCCATGATACGCAGTATTTT
clone_size: -; d_call: TRBD2; v_call: TRBV19; j_call: TRBJ2-3; cdr3_aa: CASSPLAGGVTDTQYF; cdr3_nt: TGTGCCAGTAGTCCTCTCGCGGGAGGTGTCACAGATACGCAGTATTTT
clone_size: -; d_call: TRBD2; v_call: TRBV19; j_call: TRBJ2-3; cdr3_aa: CASRPGTSGGVTQYF; cdr3_nt: TGTGCCAGTAGACCCGGGACTAGCGGGGGGGTGACGCAGTATTTT
clone_size: few; d_call: -; v_call: TRBV6-5; j_call: TRBJ2-2; cdr3_aa: CASTQSGIGGELFF; cdr3_nt: TGTGCCAGCACCCAGTCAGGGATTGGCGGGGAGCTGTTTTTT